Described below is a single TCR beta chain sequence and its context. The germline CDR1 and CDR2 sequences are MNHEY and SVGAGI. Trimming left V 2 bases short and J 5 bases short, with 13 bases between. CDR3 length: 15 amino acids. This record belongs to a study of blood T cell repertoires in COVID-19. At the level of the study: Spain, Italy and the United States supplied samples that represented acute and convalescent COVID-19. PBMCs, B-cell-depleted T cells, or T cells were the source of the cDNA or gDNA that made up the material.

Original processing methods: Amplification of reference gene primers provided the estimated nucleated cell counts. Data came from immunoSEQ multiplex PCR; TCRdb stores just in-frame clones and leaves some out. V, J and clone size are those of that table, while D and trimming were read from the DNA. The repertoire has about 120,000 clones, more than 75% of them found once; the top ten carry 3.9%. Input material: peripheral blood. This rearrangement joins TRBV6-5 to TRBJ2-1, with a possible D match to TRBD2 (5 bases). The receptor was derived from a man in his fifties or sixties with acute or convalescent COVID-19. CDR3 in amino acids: CASSYGDEGNNEQFF. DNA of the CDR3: TGTGCCAGCAGTTACGGTGATGAGGGCAACAATGAGCAGTTCTTC.